The sequence of this TCR beta chain was determined in a study of neoadjuvant anti-PD-1 for oral cavity cancer. Some clones are missing from TCRdb's copy, which holds only in-frame ones; the method was immunoSEQ multiplex PCR. The sample records around 65,000 clones, roughly nine tenths being singletons. CDR1 MGHRA and CDR2 YSYEKL come from the germline V gene. CDR3 length equals 13 residues. V was pared by 0 bases and J by 8 bases, with 10 bases between. Time point meaning: after neoadjuvant nivolumab, at surgical resection. PBMCs were not maintained or expanded in culture before analysis. The TCR was taken from a person aged 40-85 years with oral cavity squamous cell carcinoma. Sequencing was performed on PBMCs, taken after nivolumab (anti-PD-1) treatment. The chain employs TRBV4-1 and TRBJ1-1; no clear D. CDR3 loop: CASSQDVQEEAFF. The CDR3 DNA reads as TGCGCCAGCAGCCAAGATGTCCAGGAAGAAGCTTTCTTT.